Below are 20 T cell receptor beta chains sequenced from a single sample in a study of control samples from healthy donors and cancer patients. Sequencing was performed with immunoSEQ multiplex PCR; in TCRdb, only in-frame clones are kept and a portion is missing. The sample has 150,000 to 200,000 clones, 80% to 95% seen once. Material for sequencing was blood. These TCRs come from a man in his late teens or twenties in good health.

This chain connects TRBV6-5 to TRBJ2-7; D perhaps matches TRBD1 (7 bases). Germline values: CDR1 MNHEY, CDR2 SVGAGI. The CDR3 loop spans 15 amino acids. Trimming took 6 bases from V and 0 from J, leaving 15 bases between them. The CDR3 region is CASRAGTASSYEQYF. DNA for the CDR3: TGTGCCAGCAGGGCGGGGACAGCCAGCTCCTACGAGCAGTACTTC.

V gene TRBV28 combines with J gene TRBJ1-4; 8 bases match TRBD1. The junction had 12 bases not matched to a gene; V was cut back by 5 bases and J by 7 bases. Germline-derived CDR1 and CDR2 are MDHEN and SYDVKM. CDR3 length equals 16 residues. As DNA, the CDR3 is TGTGCCAGCAGTCCGGGGGGACAGGTGGGAAGTGAAAAACTGTTTTTT. Its translation is CASSPGGQVGSEKLFF.

This chain connects TRBV28 to TRBJ1-5, with D maybe TRBD1 (5 bases). Deletions cut 8 bases from V and 6 bases from J, with 5 bases between. Per the germline V gene, CDR1 is MDHEN and CDR2 is SYDVKM. This CDR3 spans 10 amino acids. CDR3 protein: CASGGQPQHF. The CDR3 DNA reads TGTGCCAGCGGGGGTCAGCCCCAGCATTTT.

The V gene is TRBV5-5, the J gene TRBJ1-4, with TRBD1 as a possible D gene (5 bases). The CDR3 spans 14 residues. Per the germline V gene, CDR1 is SGHKS and CDR2 is YYEKEE (reference sequence). With 2 bases removed from V and 5 bases from J, the gap between germline ends came to 10 bases. CDR3 in amino acids: CASSFKDINEKLFF. The CDR3, as DNA: TGTGCCAGCAGCTTCAAGGACATCAATGAAAAACTGTTTTTT.

On this clone itself: In the same sample, other DNA sequences code for this CDR3. The genes are TRBV5-8 and TRBJ2-1, with a weak D call TRBD2 (7 bases). The CDR3 spans 15 residues. Germline V gene data show CDR1 as SGHTS and CDR2 as YDEGEE. V shed 1 base and J shed 0 bases, with 8 bases lying between them. CDR3 sequence reads: CASSLRGGSYNEQFF. In DNA form, the CDR3 reads TGTGCCAGCAGCTTGAGGGGGGGCTCCTACAATGAGCAGTTCTTC.

This clone was found once. The chain is built from TRBV12-3 or TRBV12-4 and TRBJ1-2, with 10 bases that match TRBD1. The CDR3 has 13 amino acids. Trimming cost V 5 bases and J 8 bases; bases outside gene matches: 5. In nucleotides, the CDR3 is TGTGCCAGCAGTCCTGACAGGGGGCAAGGCTACACCTTC. This encodes CASSPDRGQGYTF.

The gene calls are TRBV2 and TRBJ1-3, with no clear D. Trimming pared 1 base from V and 5 bases from J, leaving 0 bases between. The CDR3 loop spans 11 amino acids. Germline V gene data show CDR1 as SNHLY and CDR2 as FYNNEI. The CDR3 coding sequence is TGTGCCAGCAGTGAAGGAAACACCATATATTTT. Encoded protein: CASSEGNTIYF.

The chain employs TRBV10-3 and TRBJ2-2; no definite D call. The CDR3 length is 13 residues. The germline V and J ends were trimmed by 3 bases and 7 bases, with 9 bases remaining between them. CDR1 is ENHRY and CDR2 is SYGVKD in the germline V gene. CDR3 protein: CAISESGDGELFF. The CDR3 nucleotides read TGTGCCATCAGTGAATCAGGTGACGGGGAGCTGTTTTTT.

The chain joins TRBV30 to TRBJ2-1; 7 nucleotides agree with TRBD1. Trimming took 5 bases from V and 9 from J; bases not matched to a gene: 16. Looked up from germline, CDR1 is GTSNPN and CDR2 is SVGIG (reference sequence). CDR3 length: 15 residues. The CDR3 protein is CAWGKGTVTRIEQFF. Written as DNA, the CDR3 is TGTGCCTGGGGTAAGGGGACAGTCACTAGGATTGAGCAGTTCTTC.

The chain employs TRBV25-1 and TRBJ1-2; 7 positions match TRBD1. Trimming cost V 5 bases and J 2 bases; bases outside gene matches: 2. The CDR3 sequence is 13 residues long. CDR1 and CDR2 (germline): MGHDK, SYGVNS. For the CDR3, the DNA is TGTGCCAGCAGTCACAGGGGAAACTATGGCTACACCTTC. As protein: CASSHRGNYGYTF.

The chain recombines TRBV27 with TRBJ2-2; no reliable D call. V was trimmed by 6 bases and J by 7 bases, leaving 15 bases between them. The CDR3 spans 14 residues. Germline V CDR1 and CDR2: MNHEY, SMNVEV (reference sequence). In DNA, the CDR3 is TGTGCCAGCAGGAGAAAAATAGAAAACGGGGAGCTGTTTTTT. Amino acids: CASRRKIENGELFF.

This clone has a single count. Written as DNA, the CDR3 is TGTGCCACCAGCAGAGGGGACAACAGGGGAGTCTACGAGCAGTACTTC. It codes for CATSRGDNRGVYEQYF. The chain is built from TRBV15 and TRBJ2-7; 7 bases match TRBD1. V dropped 1 base and J dropped 3; count of bases not matched to a gene: 9. The germline V gene has CDR1 LNHNV and CDR2 YYDKDF (reference sequence). The CDR3 consists of 16 residues.

The V and J genes are TRBV19 and TRBJ1-5, with D perhaps matching TRBD1 (5 bases). The CDR3 extends over 14 amino acids. From germline, CDR1 is LNHDA and CDR2 SQIVND (reference sequence). V was shortened by 9 bases and J by 0 bases, with 12 bases between the two germline ends. CDR3 loop: CASKWGNSNQPQHF. Here the CDR3 DNA reads TGTGCCAGCAAATGGGGGAATAGCAATCAGCCCCAGCATTTT.

The table lists this clone with a count of one. The chain has TRBV21-1 and TRBJ2-5; the table gives TRBD2 as D, unverified against the DNA. TRBV21-1 is a pseudogene. The CDR3 consists of 16 residues. DNA of the CDR3: TGTGCCAGCAGCAGAGGGGTTACTAGCGGGGAAGAGACCCAGTACTTC. This codes for CASSRGVTSGEETQYF.

The chain joins TRBV2 to TRBJ1-3; no clear D. CDR1 SNHLY and CDR2 FYNNEI come from the germline V gene. Trimming pared 2 bases from V and 7 bases from J, leaving 6 bases between. The CDR3 covers 12 residues. The CDR3 bases are TGTGCCAGCAGTGAATTGACCAACACCATATATTTT. Amino acids: CASSELTNTIYF.

V gene TRBV6-5 combines with J gene TRBJ1-2; possibly TRBD1 for D (5 bases). V lost 4 bases and J lost 8, with 20 bases in between. Germline V CDR1 and CDR2: MNHEY, SVGAGI. The CDR3 extends over 15 amino acids. The CDR3 region is CASSSPGRVFGGYTF. CDR3 in DNA: TGTGCCAGCAGTTCGCCGGGACGCGTCTTCGGGGGCTACACCTTC.

The J gene is TRBJ1-3, the V gene TRBV28; tentative D call: TRBD1 (5 bases). The V end was cut by 4 bases, the J end by 3 bases, with 10 bases between. CDR1 is MDHEN, CDR2 SYDVKM, per germline. The CDR3 covers 14 residues. The CDR3 nucleotides read TGTGCCAGCAGTTCCCGGGGGTATGGAAACACCATATATTTT. Protein product: CASSSRGYGNTIYF.

This clone has a single count. The V gene is TRBV30, the J gene TRBJ1-1; no clear D. The V gene's germline CDR1 is GTSNPN and CDR2 SVGIG (reference sequence). Deletions cut 5 bases from V and 4 bases from J, with 8 bases between. This CDR3 spans 11 amino acids. CDR3 residues: CAWGRGTEAFF. CDR3 DNA: TGTGCCTGGGGACGGGGCACTGAAGCTTTCTTT. The variable domain in full, with the rest retrieved from reference TRBV30 and TRBJ1-1, is SQTIHQWPATLVQPVGSPLSLECTVEGTSNPNLYWYRQAAGRGLQLLFYSVGIGQISSEVPQNLSASRPQDRQFILSSKKLLLSDSGFYLCAWGRGTEAFFGQGTRLTVV.

The CDR3 DNA reads TGTGCCAGCAGTCCGGGGCGGGTGGCAGATACGCAGTATTTT. Translation: CASSPGRVADTQYF. V is TRBV2 and J is TRBJ2-3, with D perhaps assigned TRBD1 or TRBD2 (5 bases each). CDR3 length equals 14 residues. Germline V lookup: CDR1 SNHLY, CDR2 FYNNEI. Trimming left V 5 bases short and J 4 bases short, with 13 bases between.

The chain has TRBV18 and TRBJ2-2; 8 bases fit TRBD1. Germline lookup yields CDR1 KGHSH and CDR2 LQKENI. The CDR3 runs 15 residues. The J segment lost 6 bases and the V segment lost 3 bases, leaving 6 bases of the junction unmatched. Here the CDR3 DNA reads TGTGCCAGCTCACCGCAGGGGGCATCGGCCGGGGAGCTGTTTTTT. It specifies CASSPQGASAGELFF.